This TCR beta chain is drawn from a study of CD8 T cells in ankylosing spondylitis. Germline lookup yields CDR1 MNHEY and CDR2 SVGEGT. Trimming left V 6 bases short and J 4 bases short, with 16 bases between. This CDR3 has 16 residues. Molecular-barcoded quantitative 5'-RACE produced these TCR beta libraries. TCRdb recomputed calls from the 5' RACE reads with MiXCR, one row per CDR3 protein. The sample carries roughly 150,000 distinct CDR3 sequences, around 32% recorded once. Comment on this clonotype: The antigen remains unidentified.

Overall study results and limits: Disease-linked clones were CD8+ and relatively rare in peripheral blood. Significant enrichment of disease-linked clones was reported in matched ankylosing spondylitis synovial fluid. For ankylosing spondylitis blood, a TCR beta motif of several highly homologous variants appeared characteristic.

The chain has TRBV6-2 or TRBV6-3 and TRBJ1-6; D unresolved. Specimen: synovial fluid, either unsorted or a sorted T cell fraction (not recorded which). This receptor was identified in a male donor with ankylosing spondylitis. CDR3 in DNA: TGTGCCAGCAGACCGGCCGGGGTGTTGTATAATTCACCCCTCCACTTT. It translates to CASRPAGVLYNSPLHF.